The clone carrying this T cell receptor beta chain has more than one count but fewer than ten. What it binds is not known. Germline V gives CDR1 MNHEY, CDR2 SMNVEV (reference sequence). The CDR3 is made up of 15 amino acids. Losses at the gene ends were 3 bases for V and 7 bases for J; bases not matched to a gene: 4. The sample originates from a study of molecular identifiers for immune sequencing clone quantification. The CD8+CD4-CCR7+CD45RA+ phenotype defined the sorted naive CD8 T cells. Study-level results: Clones that exceeded 20 RNA copies held over 98% of effector molecules, yet under 1% in naive cells. Reports indicate spiked Jurkat TCR RNA from one cell could be found among 1 million or so naive cells.

Previously described methods and listed TCR primers were employed for the bulk TCR libraries. TCRdb reprocessed the PCR reads via MiXCR and lists one record per CDR3 protein. The table lists hundreds of thousands of distinct CDR3 sequences, roughly 23% of them singletons. The sample consisted of naive CD8+ T cells from blood, with Jurkat cell RNA spiked in. Subset here: FACS-sorted CD8+CD4-CCR7+CD45RA+ naive T cells. V is TRBV27 and J is TRBJ2-1; 12 bases are a match to TRBD1. The sequence came from a human donor in good health. Some libraries in this study had Jurkat cell RNA spiked in. Here the CDR3 DNA reads TGTGCCAGCAGTTTTGGGACAGGGGGCCGGAATGAGCAGTTCTTC. Protein: CASSFGTGGRNEQFF.